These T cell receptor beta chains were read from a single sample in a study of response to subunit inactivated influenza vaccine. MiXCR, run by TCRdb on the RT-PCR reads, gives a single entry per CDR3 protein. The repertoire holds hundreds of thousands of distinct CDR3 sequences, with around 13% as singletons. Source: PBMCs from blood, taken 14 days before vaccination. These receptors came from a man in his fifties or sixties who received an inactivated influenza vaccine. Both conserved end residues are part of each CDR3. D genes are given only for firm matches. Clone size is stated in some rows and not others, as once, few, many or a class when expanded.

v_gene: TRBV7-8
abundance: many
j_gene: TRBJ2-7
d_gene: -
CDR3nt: TGTGCCAGCACTGGCACCCGTTCCTACGAGCAGTACTTC
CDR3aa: CASTGTRSYEQYF

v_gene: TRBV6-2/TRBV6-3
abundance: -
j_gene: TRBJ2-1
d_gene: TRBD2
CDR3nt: TGTGCCAGCAGCCTCCCTACCGGGACTAGGTTATACTCCTACAATGAGCAGTTCTTC
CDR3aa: CASSLPTGTRLYSYNEQFF

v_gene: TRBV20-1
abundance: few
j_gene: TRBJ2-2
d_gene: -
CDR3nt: TGCAGTGCCTCCCGGGTCCTCGGCACCGGGGAGCTGTTTTTT
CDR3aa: CSASRVLGTGELFF

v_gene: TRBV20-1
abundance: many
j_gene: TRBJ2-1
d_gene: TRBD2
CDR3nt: TGCAGTAGTGTACCCGTGACTAGCGGGAGGGCCGATGAGCAGTTCTTC
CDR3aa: CSSVPVTSGRADEQFF

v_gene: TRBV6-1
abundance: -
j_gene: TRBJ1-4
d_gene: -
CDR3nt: TGTGCCAGCAGTGAAATAGGTTGGGGCTTTAATGAAAAACTGTTTTTT
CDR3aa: CASSEIGWGFNEKLFF

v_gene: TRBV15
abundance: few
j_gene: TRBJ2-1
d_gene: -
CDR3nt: TGTGCCACCAGCGTTACCGGCCCCTACAATGAGCAGTTCTTC
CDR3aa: CATSVTGPYNEQFF

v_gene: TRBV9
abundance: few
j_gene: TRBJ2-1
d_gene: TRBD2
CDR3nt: TGTGCCAGCAGCCAAATTAGCGGGGGGGCCGGCCCTGAGCAGTTCTTC
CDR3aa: CASSQISGGAGPEQFF

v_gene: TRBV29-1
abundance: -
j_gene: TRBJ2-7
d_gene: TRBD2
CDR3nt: TGCAGCGTTGGGACTAGCGGGAGGGCCCTCTACGAGCAGTACTTC
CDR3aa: CSVGTSGRALYEQYF

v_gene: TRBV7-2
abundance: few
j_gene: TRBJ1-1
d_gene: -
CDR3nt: TGTGCCAGCAGCTTACACAGGGAAGGGACTGAAGCTTTCTTT
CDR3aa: CASSLHREGTEAFF

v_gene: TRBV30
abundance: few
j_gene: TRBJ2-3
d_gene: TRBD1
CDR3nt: TGTGCCTGGAGGCGTCAGGGGGTGGGAGATACGCAGTATTTT
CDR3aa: CAWRRQGVGDTQYF

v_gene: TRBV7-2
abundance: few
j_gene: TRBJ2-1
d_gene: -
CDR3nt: TGTGCCAGCTATGGTGGCGAGCAGTTCTTC
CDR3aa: CASYGGEQFF

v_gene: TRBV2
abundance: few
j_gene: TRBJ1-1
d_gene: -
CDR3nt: TGTGCCAGCATATGGACCCCGAACACTGAAGCTTTCTTT
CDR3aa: CASIWTPNTEAFF

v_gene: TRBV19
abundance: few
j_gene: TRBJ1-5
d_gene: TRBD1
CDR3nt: TGTGCCAGTAGCCGGGGGACAGGGGCCCAGCCCCAGCATTTT
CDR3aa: CASSRGTGAQPQHF

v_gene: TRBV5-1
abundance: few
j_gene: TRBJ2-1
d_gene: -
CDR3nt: TGCGCCAGCAGCCCAGTTTCTAGCTTGGATGAGCAGTTCTTC
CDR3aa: CASSPVSSLDEQFF

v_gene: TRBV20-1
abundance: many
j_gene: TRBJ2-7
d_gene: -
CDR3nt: TGCAGTGCTAGTGCTCAGGTCGCCTACGAGCAGTACTTC
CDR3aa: CSASAQVAYEQYF

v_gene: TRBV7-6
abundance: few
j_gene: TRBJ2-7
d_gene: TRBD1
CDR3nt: TGTGCCAGCAGCTTAGGGGCTGGCAGGGGACAGAACGAGCAGTACTTC
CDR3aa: CASSLGAGRGQNEQYF

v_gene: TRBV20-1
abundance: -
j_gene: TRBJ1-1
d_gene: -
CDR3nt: TGCAGTGCTACATGGACAGATATGAACACTGAAGCTTTCTTT
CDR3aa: CSATWTDMNTEAFF

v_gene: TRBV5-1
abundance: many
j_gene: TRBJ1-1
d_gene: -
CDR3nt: TGCGCCAGCAGCCCCTTAGAGGACACTGAAGCTTTCTTT
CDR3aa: CASSPLEDTEAFF

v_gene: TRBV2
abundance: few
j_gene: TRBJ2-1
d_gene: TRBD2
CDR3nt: TGTGCCAGCAGTGAAGCCCCGGGACTAGCGGGAAAGGAGCAGTTCTTC
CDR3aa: CASSEAPGLAGKEQFF

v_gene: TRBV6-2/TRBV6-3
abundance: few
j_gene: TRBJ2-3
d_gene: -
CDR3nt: TGTGCCAGCAAGAGAGACTCCGCAGATACGCAGTATTTT
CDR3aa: CASKRDSADTQYF

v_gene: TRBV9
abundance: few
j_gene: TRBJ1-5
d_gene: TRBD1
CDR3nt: TGTGCCAGCAGCGCGGGACAGCGTTATCAGCCCCAGCATTTT
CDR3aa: CASSAGQRYQPQHF

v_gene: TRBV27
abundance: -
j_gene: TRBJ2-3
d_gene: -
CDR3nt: TGTGCCAGCAGATATGGGTATGCTAGCACAGATACGCAGTATTTT
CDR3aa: CASRYGYASTDTQYF

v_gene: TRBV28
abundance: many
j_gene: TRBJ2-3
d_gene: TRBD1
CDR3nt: TGTGCCAGCAGTCCCTGGACAGGGGCTAGCACAGATACGCAGTATTTT
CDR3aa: CASSPWTGASTDTQYF

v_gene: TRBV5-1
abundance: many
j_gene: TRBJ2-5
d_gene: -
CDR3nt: TGCGCCAGCAGCTTGATGGAAAGGGGAGAGACCCAGTACTTC
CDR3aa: CASSLMERGETQYF

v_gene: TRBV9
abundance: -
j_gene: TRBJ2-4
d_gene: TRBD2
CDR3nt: TGTGCCAGCGGAGAGACTAGCGGTGGGAAAAACATTCAGTACTTC
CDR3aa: CASGETSGGKNIQYF

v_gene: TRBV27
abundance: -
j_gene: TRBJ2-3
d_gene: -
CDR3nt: TGTGCCAGCAGTTTATCCCCCAGGGGAGGCACGCAGTATTTT
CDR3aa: CASSLSPRGGTQYF

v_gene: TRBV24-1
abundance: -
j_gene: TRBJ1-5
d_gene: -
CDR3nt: TGTGCCACCAGTGATTCTGGGGCGGGTTTCAAGCCCCAGCATTTT
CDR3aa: CATSDSGAGFKPQHF

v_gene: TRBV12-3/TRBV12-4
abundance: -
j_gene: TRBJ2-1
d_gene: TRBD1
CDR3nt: TGTGCCAGCAGTTTACTCGGACAGGGACGGGACAATGAGCAGTTCTTC
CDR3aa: CASSLLGQGRDNEQFF

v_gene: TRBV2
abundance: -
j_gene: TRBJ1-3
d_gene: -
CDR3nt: TGTGCCAGCATCAGACAGAGCTCTGGAAACACCATATATTTT
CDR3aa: CASIRQSSGNTIYF

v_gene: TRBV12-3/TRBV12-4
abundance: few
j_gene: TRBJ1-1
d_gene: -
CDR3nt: TGTGCCAGCAGTTCCCATAAGACTACAGAGACTGAAGCTTTCTTT
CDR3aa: CASSSHKTTETEAFF

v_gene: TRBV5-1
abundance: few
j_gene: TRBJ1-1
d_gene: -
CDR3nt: TGCGCCAGCAACCCAGTGGGGAGTTACACTGAAGCTTTCTTT
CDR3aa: CASNPVGSYTEAFF

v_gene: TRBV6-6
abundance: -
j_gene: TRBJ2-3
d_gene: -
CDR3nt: TGTGCCAGCAGTTACCCGGCAGATACGCAGTATTTT
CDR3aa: CASSYPADTQYF

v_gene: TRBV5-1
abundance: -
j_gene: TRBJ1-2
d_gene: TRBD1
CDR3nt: TGCGCCAGCAGCTCCTCCGGGACAGAGCCGATGAGGTACACCTTC
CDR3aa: CASSSSGTEPMRYTF

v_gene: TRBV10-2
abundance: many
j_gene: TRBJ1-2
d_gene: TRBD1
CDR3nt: TGCGCCAGCAGTGCCGGGACAGGGAACTATGGCTACACCTTC
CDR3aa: CASSAGTGNYGYTF

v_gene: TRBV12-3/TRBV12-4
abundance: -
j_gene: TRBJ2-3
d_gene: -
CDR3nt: TGTGCCAGCAGTTCAGGGGCCGGGGTTTACTATTTT
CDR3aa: CASSSGAGVYYF

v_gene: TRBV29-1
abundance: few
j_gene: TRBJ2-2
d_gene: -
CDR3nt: TGCAGCGTCGGGACCCAAAACACCGGGGAGCTGTTTTTT
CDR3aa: CSVGTQNTGELFF

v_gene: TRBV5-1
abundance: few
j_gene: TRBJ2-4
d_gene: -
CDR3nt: TGCGCCAGCATCCTCCCGAGACTATCGAGGACAGACATTCAGTACTTC
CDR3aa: CASILPRLSRTDIQYF

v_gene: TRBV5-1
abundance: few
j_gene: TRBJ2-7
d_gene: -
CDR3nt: TGCGCCAGCAGCTTGGCCCCCCTCGACAGTAACGAGCAGTACTTC
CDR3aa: CASSLAPLDSNEQYF

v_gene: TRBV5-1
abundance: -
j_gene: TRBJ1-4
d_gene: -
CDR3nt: TGCGCCAGCAGCCCGCTCCCCCAGGATAATGAAAAACTGTTTTTT
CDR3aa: CASSPLPQDNEKLFF

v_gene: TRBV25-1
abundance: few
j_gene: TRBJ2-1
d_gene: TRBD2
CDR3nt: TGTGCCAGCAGTGCCCTTCCGGGACTAGCGGGAGAAAATGAGCAGTTCTTC
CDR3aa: CASSALPGLAGENEQFF

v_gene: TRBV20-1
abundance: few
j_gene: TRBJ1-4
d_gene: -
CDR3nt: TGCAGTGCTAGAGCCCCGGGGACCCGAAATGAAAAACTGTTTTTT
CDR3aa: CSARAPGTRNEKLFF

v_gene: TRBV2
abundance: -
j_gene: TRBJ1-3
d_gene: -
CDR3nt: TGTGCCAGCAGTGAACAGGAAGGGCAGCCTGGAAACACCATATATTTT
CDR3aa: CASSEQEGQPGNTIYF

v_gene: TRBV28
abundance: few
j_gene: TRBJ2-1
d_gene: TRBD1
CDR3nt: TGTGCCAGCAGTCAAAACAGGGGGATTTCCTACAATGAGCAGTTCTTC
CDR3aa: CASSQNRGISYNEQFF

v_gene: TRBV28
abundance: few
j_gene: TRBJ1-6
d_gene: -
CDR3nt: TGTGCCAGCAGTTTAGGAGCAGGGAGGTCCTATAATTCACCCCTCCACTTT
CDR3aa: CASSLGAGRSYNSPLHF

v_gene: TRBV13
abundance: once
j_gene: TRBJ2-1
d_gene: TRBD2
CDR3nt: TGTGCCAGCAGCGACTTTCGCGGGGGGGCCCGTGAGCAGTTCTTC
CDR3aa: CASSDFRGGAREQFF

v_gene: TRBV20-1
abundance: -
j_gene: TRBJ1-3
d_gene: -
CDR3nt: TGCAGTGCTCAAAAATGGGCAGGGGCGCATGGAAACACCATATATTTT
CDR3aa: CSAQKWAGAHGNTIYF

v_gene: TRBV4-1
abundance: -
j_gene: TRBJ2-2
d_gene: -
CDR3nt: TGCGCCAGCAGCCACTACAGGGGAGGTTCCGGGGAGCTGTTTTTT
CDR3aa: CASSHYRGGSGELFF

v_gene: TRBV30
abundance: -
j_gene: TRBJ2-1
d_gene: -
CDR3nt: TGTGCCTGGAATCAGGGGACCTACAATGAGCAGTTCTTC
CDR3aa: CAWNQGTYNEQFF

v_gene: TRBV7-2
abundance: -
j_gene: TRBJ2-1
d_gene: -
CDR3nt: TGTGCCAGCAGCTTGGGACAATCTAATGAGCAGTTCTTC
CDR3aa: CASSLGQSNEQFF

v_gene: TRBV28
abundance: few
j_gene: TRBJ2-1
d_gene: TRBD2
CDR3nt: TGTGCCAGCCGGGGGGACGTAGGGCGCTCCTACAATGAGCAGTTCTTC
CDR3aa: CASRGDVGRSYNEQFF

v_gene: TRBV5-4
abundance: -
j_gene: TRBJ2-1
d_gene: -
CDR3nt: TGTGCCAGCAGCTTGGCCGGGACCACCAACAATGAGCAGTTCTTC
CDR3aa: CASSLAGTTNNEQFF

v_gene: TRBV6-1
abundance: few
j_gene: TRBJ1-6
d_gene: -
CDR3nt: TGTGCCAGCAGTGAAGCAGCAGGGACCTATAATTCACCCCTCCACTTT
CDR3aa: CASSEAAGTYNSPLHF

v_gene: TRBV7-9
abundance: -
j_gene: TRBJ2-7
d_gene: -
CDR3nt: TGTGCCAGCAGCCTTTCGGCCGAACTGGGAGAGCAGTACTTC
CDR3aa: CASSLSAELGEQYF

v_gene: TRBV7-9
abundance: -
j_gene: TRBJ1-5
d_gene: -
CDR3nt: TGTGCCAGCAGCCGAGAGTATAGCAATCAGCCCCAGCATTTT
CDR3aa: CASSREYSNQPQHF